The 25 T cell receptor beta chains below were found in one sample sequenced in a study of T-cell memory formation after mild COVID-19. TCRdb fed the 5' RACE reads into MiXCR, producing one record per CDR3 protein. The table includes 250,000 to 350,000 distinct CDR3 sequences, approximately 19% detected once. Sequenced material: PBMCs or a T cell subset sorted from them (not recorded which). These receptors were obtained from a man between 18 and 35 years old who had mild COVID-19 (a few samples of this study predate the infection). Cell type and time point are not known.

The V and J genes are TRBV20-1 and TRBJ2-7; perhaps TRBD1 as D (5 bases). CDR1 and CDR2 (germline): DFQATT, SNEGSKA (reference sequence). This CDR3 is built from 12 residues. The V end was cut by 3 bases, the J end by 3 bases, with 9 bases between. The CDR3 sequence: CSASRAVYEQYV. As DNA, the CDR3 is TGCAGTGCTAGCAGGGCGGTCTACGAGCAGTACGTC.

Here the CDR3 DNA reads TGCAGTGCACCGCCGGGGGGTACCCTTCAAGAGACCCAGTACTTC. Translated: CSAPPGGTLQETQYF. V is TRBV20-1 and J is TRBJ2-5; 7 nucleotides agree with TRBD2. Trimming cost V 6 bases and J 2 bases; bases outside gene matches: 12. Looked up from germline, CDR1 is DFQATT and CDR2 is SNEGSKA (reference sequence). The CDR3 extends over 15 amino acids.

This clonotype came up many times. Written as DNA, the CDR3 is TGTGCCAGCAGCACCCGGGCCTCTAATCAGCCCCAGCATTTT. It translates to CASSTRASNQPQHF. The chain carries TRBV7-8 and TRBJ1-5, with unresolved D. Germline V lookup: CDR1 SGHVS, CDR2 FQNEAQ. Trimming left V 5 bases short and J 4 bases short, with 12 bases between. This CDR3 is 14 amino acids long.

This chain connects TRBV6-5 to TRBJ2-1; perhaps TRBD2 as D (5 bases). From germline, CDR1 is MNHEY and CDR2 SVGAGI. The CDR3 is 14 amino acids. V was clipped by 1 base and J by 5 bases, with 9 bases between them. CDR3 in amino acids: CASSYYAGDNEQFF. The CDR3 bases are TGTGCCAGCAGTTACTATGCGGGCGACAATGAGCAGTTCTTC.

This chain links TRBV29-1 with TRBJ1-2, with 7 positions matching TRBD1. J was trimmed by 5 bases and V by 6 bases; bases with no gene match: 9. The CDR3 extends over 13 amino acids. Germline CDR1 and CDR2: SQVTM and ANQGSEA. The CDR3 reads CSVAGTENYGYTF. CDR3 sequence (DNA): TGCAGCGTCGCCGGGACAGAGAATTATGGCTACACCTTC. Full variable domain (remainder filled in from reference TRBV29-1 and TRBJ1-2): SAVISQKPSRDICQRGTSLTIQCQVDSQVTMMFWYRQQPGQSLTLIATANQGSEATYESGFVIDKFPISRPNLTFSTLTVSNMSPEDSSIYLCSVAGTENYGYTFGSGTRLTVV.

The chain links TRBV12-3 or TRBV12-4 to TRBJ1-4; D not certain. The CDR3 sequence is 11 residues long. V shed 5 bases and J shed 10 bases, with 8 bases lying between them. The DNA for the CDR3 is TGTGCCAGCAGTGCCCTTGGAAAACTGTTTTTT. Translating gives CASSALGKLFF.

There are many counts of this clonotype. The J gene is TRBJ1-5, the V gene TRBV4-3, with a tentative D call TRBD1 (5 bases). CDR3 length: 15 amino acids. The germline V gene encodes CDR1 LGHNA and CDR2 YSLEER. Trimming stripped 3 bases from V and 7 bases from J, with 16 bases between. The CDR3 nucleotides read TGCGCCAGCAGCCAGTCGACAGCAGTTTTCCAGCCCCAGCATTTT. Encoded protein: CASSQSTAVFQPQHF.

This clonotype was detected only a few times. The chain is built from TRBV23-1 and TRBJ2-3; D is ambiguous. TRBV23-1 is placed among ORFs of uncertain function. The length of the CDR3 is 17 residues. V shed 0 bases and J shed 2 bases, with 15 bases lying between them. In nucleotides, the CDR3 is TGCGCCAGCAGTCAATCTGGGTACCAGCGATCCACAGATACGCAGTATTTT. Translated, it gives CASSQSGYQRSTDTQYF.

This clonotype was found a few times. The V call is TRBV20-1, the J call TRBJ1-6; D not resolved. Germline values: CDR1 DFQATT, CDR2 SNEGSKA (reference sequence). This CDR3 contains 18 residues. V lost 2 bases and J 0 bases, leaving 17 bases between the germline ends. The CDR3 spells CSARSRRQASSYNSPLHF. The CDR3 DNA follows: TGCAGTGCTAGATCTCGTCGACAAGCTAGCTCCTATAATTCACCCCTCCACTTT.

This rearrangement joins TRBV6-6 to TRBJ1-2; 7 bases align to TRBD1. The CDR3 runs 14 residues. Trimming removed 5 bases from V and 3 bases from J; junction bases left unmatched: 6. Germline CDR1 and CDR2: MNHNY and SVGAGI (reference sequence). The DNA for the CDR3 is TGTGCCAGCAGTCGGCCCGGGACAGACTATGGCTACACCTTC. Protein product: CASSRPGTDYGYTF.

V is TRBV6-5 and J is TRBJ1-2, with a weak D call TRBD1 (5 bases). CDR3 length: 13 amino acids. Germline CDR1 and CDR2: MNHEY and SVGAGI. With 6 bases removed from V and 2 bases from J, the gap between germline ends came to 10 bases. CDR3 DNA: TGTGCCAGCAGCCCGGGGCGGAACTATGGCTACACCTTC. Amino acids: CASSPGRNYGYTF.

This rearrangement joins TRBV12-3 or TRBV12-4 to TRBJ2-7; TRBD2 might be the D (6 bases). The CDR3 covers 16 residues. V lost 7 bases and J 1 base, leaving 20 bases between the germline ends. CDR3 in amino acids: CASTQTGTPRSYEQYV. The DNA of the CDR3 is TGTGCCAGCACCCAGACCGGGACTCCGCGTTCCTACGAGCAGTACGTC.

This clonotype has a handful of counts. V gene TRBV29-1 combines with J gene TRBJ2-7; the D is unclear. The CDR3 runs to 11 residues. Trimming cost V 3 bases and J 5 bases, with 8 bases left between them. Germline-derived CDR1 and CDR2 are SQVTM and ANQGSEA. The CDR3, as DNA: TGCAGCGTTGATTGGCGAGACGAGCAGTACTTC. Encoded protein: CSVDWRDEQYF.

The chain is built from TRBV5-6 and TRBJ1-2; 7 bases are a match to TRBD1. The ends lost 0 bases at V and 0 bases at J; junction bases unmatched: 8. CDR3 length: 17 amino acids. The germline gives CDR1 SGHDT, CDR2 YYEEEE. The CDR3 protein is CASSLVNDRVANYGYTF. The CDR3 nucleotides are TGTGCCAGCAGCTTGGTCAACGACAGGGTAGCTAACTATGGCTACACCTTC.

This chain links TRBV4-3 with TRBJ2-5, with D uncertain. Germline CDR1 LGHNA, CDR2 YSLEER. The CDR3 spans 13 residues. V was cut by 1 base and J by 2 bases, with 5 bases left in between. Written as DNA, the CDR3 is TGCGCCAGCAGCCAAGCTAGGCAAGAGACCCAGTACTTC. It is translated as CASSQARQETQYF.

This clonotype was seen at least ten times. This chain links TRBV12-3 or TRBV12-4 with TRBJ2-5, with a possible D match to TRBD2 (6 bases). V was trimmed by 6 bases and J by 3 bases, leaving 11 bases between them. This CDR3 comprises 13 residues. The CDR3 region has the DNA TGTGCCAGCAGCCCCGGCGGGAAAGAGACCCAGTACTTC. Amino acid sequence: CASSPGGKETQYF.

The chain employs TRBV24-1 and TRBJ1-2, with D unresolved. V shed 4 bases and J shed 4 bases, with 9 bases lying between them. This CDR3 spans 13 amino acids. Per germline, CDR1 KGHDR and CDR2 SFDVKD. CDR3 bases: TGTGCCACCAGTGAGGGGTCGTTCTATGGCTACACCTTC. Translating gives CATSEGSFYGYTF.

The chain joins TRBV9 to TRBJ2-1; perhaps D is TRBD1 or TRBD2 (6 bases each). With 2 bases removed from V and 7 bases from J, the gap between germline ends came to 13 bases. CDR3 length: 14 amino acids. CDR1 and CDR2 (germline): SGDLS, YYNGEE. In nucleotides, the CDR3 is TGTGCCAGCAGCGTTAGGGGGGTGGATAATGAGCAGTTCTTC. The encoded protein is CASSVRGVDNEQFF.

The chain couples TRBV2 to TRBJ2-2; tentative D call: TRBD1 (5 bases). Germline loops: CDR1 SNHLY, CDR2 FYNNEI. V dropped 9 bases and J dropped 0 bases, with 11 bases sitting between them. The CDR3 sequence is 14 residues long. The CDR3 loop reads CARGRQSNTGELFF. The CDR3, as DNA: TGTGCCAGGGGGCGACAGTCGAACACCGGGGAGCTGTTTTTT.

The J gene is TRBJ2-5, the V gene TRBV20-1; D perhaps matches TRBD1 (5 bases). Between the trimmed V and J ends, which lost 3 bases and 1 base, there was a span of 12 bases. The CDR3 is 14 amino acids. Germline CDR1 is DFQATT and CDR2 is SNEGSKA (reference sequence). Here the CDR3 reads CSARNRGTQETQYF. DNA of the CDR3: TGCAGTGCTAGGAATAGGGGAACCCAAGAGACCCAGTACTTC.

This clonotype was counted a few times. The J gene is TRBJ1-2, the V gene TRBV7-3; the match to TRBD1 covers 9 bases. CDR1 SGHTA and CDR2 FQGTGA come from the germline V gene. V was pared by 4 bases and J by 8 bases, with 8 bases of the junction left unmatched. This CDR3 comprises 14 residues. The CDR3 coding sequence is TGTGCCAGCAGCTCGGACAGGGGAGGCGGCGGCTACACCTTC. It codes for CASSSDRGGGGYTF.

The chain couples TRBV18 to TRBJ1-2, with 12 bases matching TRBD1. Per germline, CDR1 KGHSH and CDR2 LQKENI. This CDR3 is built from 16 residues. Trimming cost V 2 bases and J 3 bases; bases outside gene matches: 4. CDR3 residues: CASSPVGTGGYYGYTF. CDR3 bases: TGTGCCAGCTCACCAGTAGGGACAGGGGGCTACTATGGCTACACCTTC.

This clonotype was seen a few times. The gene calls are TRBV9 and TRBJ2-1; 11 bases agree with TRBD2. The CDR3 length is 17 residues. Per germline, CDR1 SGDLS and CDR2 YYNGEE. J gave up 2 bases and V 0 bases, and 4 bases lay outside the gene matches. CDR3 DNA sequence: TGTGCCAGCAGCGTAGGGGCTAGCGGGGGGCCCTACAATGAGCAGTTCTTC. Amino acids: CASSVGASGGPYNEQFF.

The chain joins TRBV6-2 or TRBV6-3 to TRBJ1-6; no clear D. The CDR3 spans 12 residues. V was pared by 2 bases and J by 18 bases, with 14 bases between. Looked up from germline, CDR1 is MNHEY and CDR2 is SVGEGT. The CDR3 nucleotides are TGTGCCAGCAGTTACGGGTCGGACCGGCGCCACTTT. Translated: CASSYGSDRRHF.

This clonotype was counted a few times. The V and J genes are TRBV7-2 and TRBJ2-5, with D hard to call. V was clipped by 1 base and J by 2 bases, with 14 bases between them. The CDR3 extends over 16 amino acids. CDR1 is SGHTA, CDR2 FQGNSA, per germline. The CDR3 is CASSLEKWSSQETQYF. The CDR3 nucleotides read TGTGCCAGCAGCTTAGAAAAATGGAGTTCACAAGAGACCCAGTACTTC.